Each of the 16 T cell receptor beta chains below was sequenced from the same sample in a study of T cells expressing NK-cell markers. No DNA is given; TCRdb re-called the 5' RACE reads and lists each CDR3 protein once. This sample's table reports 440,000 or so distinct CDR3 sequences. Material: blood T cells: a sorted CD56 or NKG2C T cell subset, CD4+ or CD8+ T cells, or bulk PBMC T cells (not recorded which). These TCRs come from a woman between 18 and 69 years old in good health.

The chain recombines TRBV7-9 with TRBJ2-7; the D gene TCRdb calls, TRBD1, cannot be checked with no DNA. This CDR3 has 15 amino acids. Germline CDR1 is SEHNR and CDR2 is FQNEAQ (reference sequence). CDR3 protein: CASSPLRDRGYEQYF. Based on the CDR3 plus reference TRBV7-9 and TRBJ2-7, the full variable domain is DTGVSQNPRHKITKRGQNVTFRCDPISEHNRLYWYRQTLGQGPEFLTYFQNEAQLEKSRLLSDRFSAERPKGSFSTLEIQRTEQGDSAMYLCASSPLRDRGYEQYFGPGTRLTVT.

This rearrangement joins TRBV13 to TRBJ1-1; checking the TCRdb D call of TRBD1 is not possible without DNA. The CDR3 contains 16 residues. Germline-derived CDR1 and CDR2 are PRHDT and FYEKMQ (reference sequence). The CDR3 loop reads CASSALPGQGVTEAFF.

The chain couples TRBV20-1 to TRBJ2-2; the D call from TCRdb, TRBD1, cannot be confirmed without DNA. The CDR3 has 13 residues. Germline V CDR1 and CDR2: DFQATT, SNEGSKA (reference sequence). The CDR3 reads CSASREITGELFF.

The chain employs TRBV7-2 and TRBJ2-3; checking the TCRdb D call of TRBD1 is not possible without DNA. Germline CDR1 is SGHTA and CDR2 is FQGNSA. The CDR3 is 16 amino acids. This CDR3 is CASSPWETESTDTQYF.

The CDR3 sequence is CSASGSGTDTQYF. The chain employs TRBV20-1 and TRBJ2-3; TCRdb designates TRBD2, a call that cannot be tested without DNA. The CDR3 covers 13 residues. Germline loops: CDR1 DFQATT, CDR2 SNEGSKA (reference sequence).

CDR3 loop: CASSFRETEGPQHF. This chain uses TRBV12-3 or TRBV12-4 with TRBJ1-5; TCRdb indicates TRBD1, and absent DNA this call remains unverified. The CDR3 runs to 14 residues.

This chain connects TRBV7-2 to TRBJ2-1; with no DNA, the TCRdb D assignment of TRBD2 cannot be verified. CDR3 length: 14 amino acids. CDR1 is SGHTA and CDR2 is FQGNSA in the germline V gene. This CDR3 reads CASSGLYSYNEQFF.

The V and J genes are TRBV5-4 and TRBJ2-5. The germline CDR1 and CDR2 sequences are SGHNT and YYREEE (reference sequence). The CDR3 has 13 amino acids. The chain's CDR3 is CASSLASGETQYF.

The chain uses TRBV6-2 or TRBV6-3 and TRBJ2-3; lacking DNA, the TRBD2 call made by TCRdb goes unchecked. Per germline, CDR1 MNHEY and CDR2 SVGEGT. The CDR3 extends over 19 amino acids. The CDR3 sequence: CASSYGRGGSIHPIDTQYF.

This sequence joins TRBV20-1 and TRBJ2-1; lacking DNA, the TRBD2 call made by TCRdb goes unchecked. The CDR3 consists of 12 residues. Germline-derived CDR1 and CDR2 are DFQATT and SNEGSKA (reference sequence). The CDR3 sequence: CSATLATNEQFF.

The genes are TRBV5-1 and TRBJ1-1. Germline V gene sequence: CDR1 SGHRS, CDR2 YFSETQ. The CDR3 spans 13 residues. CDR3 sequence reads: CASSLEGNTEAFF.

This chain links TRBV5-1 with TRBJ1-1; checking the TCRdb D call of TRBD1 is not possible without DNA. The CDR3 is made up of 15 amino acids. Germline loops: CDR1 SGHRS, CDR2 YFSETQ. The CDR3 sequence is CASSEGTGGGTEAFF.

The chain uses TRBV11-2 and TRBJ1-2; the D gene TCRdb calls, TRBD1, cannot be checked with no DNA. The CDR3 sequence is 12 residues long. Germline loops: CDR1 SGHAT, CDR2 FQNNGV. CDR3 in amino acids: CASSRGQYGYTF. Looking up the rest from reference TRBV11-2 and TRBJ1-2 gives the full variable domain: EAGVAQSPRYKIIEKRQSVAFWCNPISGHATLYWYQQILGQGPKLLIQFQNNGVVDDSQLPKDRFSAERLKGVDSTLKIQPAKLEDSAVYLCASSRGQYGYTFGSGTRLTVV.

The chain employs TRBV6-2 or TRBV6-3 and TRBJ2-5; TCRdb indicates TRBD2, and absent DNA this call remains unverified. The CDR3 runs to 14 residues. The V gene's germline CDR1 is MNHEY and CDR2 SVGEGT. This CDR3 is CASTLAITRETQYF.

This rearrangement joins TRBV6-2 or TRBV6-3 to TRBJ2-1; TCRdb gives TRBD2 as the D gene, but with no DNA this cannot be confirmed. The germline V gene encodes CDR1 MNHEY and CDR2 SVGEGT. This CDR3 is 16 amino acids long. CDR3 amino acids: CASSFTTSGRFDEQFF.

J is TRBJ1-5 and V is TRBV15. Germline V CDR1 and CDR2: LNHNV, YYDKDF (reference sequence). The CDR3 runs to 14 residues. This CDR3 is CATSEGKGNQPQHF.